This T cell receptor (beta chain) was observed in a study of early T cells in non-severe SARS-CoV-2 infection. About the research overall: Unsorted whole-blood RNA was sequenced in bulk, leaving chains unpaired.

There are a few counts of this clonotype. Its specificity is unknown. Study conclusions and caveats: Reliance on VDJdb matching favored anti-spike CD8 responses; private and CD4 specificities were missed.

Unique molecular identifiers were added to individual cDNA molecules. TCRdb reanalysed the 5' RACE reads using MiXCR and keeps one entry per CDR3 protein. Here the sample spans fewer than 50,000 distinct CDR3 sequences, 10% to 15% being singletons. CDR1 is SEHNR, CDR2 FQNEAQ, per germline (reference sequence). This CDR3 is 14 amino acids long. The V gene lost 5 bases and the J gene lost 3 bases, with 13 bases spanning the gap. The receptor was isolated from an adult who was a healthcare worker with PCR-confirmed SARS-CoV-2 infection or an uninfected control (not recorded which). Material: whole blood. The chain couples TRBV7-9 to TRBJ1-2, with a possible D match to TRBD1 (6 bases). In nucleotides, the CDR3 is TGTGCCAGCAGCCCCGGGGGGCCGGACTATGGCTACACCTTC. Translated, it gives CASSPGGPDYGYTF. Combining the CDR3 with reference TRBV7-9 and TRBJ1-2 gives the whole variable domain DTGVSQNPRHKITKRGQNVTFRCDPISEHNRLYWYRQTLGQGPEFLTYFQNEAQLEKSRLLSDRFSAERPKGSFSTLEIQRTEQGDSAMYLCASSPGGPDYGYTFGSGTRLTVV.